This TCR beta chain was observed in a study of blood T cell repertoires in COVID-19. The data were produced by immunoSEQ multiplex PCR, yet TCRdb's version contains in-frame clones alone and is incomplete. The data contain approximately 150,000 clones, more than 75% of them singletons. Trimming took 0 bases from V and 1 from J, leaving 7 bases between them. The CDR3 length is 14 residues. CDR1 is SGHNT, CDR2 YYREEE, per germline (reference sequence). This receptor was taken from a woman in her seventies with acute or convalescent COVID-19. This chain uses TRBV5-4 with TRBJ1-2; D uncertain. Sequenced: peripheral blood. The CDR3 DNA is TGTGCCAGCAGCTTGGTTGGCAGTAACTATGGCTACACCTTC. Its translation is CASSLVGSNYGYTF.